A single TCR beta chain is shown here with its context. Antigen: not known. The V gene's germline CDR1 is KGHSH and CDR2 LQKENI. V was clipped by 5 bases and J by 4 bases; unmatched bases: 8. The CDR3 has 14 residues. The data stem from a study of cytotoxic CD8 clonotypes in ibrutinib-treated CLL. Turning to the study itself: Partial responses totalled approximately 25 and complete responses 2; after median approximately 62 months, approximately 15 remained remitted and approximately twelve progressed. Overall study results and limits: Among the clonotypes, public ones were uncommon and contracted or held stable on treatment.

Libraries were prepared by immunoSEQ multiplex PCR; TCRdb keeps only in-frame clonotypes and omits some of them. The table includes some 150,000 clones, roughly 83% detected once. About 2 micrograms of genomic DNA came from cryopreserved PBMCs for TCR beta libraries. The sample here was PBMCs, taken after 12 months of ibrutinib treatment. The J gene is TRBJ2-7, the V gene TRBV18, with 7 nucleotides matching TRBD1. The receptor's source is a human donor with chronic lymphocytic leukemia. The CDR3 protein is CASSTDRVGYEQYF. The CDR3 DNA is TGTGCCAGCTCAACCGACAGGGTTGGTTACGAGCAGTACTTC.